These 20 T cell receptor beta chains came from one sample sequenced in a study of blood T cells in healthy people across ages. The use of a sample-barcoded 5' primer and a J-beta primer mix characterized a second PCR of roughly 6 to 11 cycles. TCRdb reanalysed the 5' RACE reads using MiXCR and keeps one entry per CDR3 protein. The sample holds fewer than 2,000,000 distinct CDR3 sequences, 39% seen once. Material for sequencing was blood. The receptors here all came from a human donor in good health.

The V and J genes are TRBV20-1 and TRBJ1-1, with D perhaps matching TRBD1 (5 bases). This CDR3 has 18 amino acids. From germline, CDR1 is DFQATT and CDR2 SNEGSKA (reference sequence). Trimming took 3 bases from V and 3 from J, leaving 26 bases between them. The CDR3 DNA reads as TGCAGTGCTAGGGGGCTTGGGGTAACAACCCCAAGTGACACTGAAGCTTTCTTT. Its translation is CSARGLGVTTPSDTEAFF.

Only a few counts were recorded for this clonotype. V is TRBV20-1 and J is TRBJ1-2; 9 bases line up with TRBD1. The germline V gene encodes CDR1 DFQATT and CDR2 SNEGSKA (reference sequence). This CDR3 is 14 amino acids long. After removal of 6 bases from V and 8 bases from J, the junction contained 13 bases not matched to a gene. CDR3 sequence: CSAGQGLSAGGYTF. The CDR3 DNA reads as TGCAGTGCGGGACAGGGTCTATCGGCGGGCGGCTACACCTTC.

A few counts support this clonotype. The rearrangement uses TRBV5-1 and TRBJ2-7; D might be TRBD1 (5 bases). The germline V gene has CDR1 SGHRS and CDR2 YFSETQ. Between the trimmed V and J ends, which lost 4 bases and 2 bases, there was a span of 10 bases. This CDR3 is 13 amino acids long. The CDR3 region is CASSPTAAYEQYF. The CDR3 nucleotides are TGCGCCAGCAGCCCGACAGCCGCCTACGAGCAGTACTTC.

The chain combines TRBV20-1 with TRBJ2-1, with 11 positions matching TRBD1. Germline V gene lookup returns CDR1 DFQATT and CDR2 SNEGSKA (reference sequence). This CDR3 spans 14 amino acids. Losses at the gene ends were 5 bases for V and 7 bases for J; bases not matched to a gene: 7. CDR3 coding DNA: TGCAGTGCTGGAGGACAGGGGGCTTGGAATGAGCAGTTCTTC. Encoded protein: CSAGGQGAWNEQFF.

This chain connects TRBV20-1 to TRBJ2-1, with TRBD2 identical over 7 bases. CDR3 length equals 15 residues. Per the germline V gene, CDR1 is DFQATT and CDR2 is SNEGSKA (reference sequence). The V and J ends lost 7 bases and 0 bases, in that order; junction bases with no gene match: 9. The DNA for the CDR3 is TGCAGTGTTACTATCGGGGGGAACTCCTACAATGAGCAGTTCTTC. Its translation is CSVTIGGNSYNEQFF.

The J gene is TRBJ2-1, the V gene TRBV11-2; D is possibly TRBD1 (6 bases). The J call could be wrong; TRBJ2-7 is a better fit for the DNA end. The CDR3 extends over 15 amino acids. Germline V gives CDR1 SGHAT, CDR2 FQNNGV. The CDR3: CASSLERQGFEEQYF. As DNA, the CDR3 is TGTGCCAGCAGCTTAGAACGGCAGGGGTTCGAGGAGCAGTACTTC.

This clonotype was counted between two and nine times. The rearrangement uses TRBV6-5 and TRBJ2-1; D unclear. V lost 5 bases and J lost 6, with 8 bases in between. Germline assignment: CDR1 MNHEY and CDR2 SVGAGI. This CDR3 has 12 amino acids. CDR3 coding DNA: TGTGCCAGCAGTCCGAACGCCAATGAGCAGTTCTTC. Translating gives CASSPNANEQFF.

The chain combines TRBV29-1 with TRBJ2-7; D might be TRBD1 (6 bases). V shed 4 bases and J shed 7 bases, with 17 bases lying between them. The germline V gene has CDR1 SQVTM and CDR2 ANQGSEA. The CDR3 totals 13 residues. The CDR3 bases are TGCAGCGTTGGGTGGCAGGGGCTCAGGGAGCAGTACTTC. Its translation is CSVGWQGLREQYF.

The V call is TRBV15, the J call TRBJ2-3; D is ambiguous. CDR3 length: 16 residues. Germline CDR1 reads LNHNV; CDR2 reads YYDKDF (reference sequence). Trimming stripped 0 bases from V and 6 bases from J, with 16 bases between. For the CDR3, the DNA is TGTGCCACCAGCAGAGATCGTCACGGTGCTTCCGATACGCAGTATTTT. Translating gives CATSRDRHGASDTQYF.

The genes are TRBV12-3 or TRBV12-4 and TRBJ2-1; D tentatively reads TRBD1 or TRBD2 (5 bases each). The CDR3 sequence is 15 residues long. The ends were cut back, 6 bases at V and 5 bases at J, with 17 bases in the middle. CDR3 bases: TGTGCCAGCAGGTCGGAAACCGGGACCCACAATGAGCAGTTCTTC. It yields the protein CASRSETGTHNEQFF.

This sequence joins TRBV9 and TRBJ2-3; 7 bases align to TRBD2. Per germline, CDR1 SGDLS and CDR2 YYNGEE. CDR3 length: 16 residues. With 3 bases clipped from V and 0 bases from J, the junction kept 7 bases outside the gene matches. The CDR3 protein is CASSGPLSGSTDTQYF. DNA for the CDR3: TGTGCCAGCAGCGGACCGCTTAGCGGGAGCACAGATACGCAGTATTTT.

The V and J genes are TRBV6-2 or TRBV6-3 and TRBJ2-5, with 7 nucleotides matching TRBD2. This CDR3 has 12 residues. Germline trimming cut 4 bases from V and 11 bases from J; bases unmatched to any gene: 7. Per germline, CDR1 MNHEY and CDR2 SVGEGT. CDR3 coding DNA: TGTGCCAGCAGTTTACAGGCGCGGGAGCAGTACTTC. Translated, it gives CASSLQAREQYF.

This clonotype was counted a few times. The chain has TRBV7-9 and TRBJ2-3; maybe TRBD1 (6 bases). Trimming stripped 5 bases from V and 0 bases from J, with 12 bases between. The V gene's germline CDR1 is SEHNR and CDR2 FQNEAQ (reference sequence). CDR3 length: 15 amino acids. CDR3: CASSGGQTSTDTQYF. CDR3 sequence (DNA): TGTGCCAGCAGCGGAGGACAGACTAGCACAGATACGCAGTATTTT.

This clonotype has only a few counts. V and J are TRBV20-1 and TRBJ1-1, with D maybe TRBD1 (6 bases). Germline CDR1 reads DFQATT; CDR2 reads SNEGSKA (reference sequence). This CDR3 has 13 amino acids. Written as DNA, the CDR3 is TGCAGCATTATAGGGGGACCGAACACTGAAGCTTTCTTT. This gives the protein CSIIGGPNTEAFF.

This CDR3 reads CASSQNDGVYGYTF. CDR3 in DNA: TGCGCCAGCAGCCAAAATGACGGAGTCTATGGCTACACCTTC. The chain links TRBV4-3 to TRBJ1-2; D is undetermined. CDR1 is LGHNA and CDR2 is YSLEER in the germline V gene. Trimming took off 2 bases at V and 4 bases at J, with 11 bases between the two ends. This CDR3 region has 14 residues.

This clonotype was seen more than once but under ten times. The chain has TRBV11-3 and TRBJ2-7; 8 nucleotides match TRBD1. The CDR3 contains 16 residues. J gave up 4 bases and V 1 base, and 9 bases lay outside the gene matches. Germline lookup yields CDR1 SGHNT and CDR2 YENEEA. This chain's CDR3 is CASSLAGQGRSYEQYF. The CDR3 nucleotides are TGTGCCAGCAGCTTAGCCGGACAGGGAAGGAGTTACGAGCAGTACTTC.

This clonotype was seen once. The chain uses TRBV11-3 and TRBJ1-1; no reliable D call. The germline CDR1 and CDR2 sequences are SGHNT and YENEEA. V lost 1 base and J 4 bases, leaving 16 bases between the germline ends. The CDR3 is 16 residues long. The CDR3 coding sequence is TGTGCCAGCAGCTTAGGGTACATACCGGTGGGCACTGAAGCTTTCTTT. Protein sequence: CASSLGYIPVGTEAFF.

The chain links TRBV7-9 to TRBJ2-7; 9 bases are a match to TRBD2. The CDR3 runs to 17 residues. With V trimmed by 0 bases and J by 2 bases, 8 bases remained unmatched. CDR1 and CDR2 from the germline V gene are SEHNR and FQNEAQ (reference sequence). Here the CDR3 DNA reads TGTGCCAGCAGCTTAGCGAGACAGCGGGGGGCGACCTACGAGCAGTACTTC. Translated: CASSLARQRGATYEQYF.

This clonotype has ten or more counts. CDR3 loop: CASSQGQIGYGYTF. The CDR3 DNA reads as TGCGCCAGCAGCCAAGGACAGATAGGCTATGGCTACACCTTC. The chain uses TRBV4-3 and TRBJ1-2, with D perhaps matching TRBD1 (5 bases). Germline V gene sequence: CDR1 LGHNA, CDR2 YSLEER. This CDR3 is built from 14 residues. V was clipped by 1 base and J by 4 bases, with 10 bases between them.

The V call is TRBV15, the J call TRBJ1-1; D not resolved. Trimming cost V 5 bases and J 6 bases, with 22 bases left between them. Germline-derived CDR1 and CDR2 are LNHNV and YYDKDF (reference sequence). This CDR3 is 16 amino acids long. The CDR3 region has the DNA TGTGCCACCAGCGAAACTTACCGGGCTGACCACCCTGAAGCTTTCTTT. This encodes CATSETYRADHPEAFF.